This is a list of T cell receptor beta chains from one sample in a study of blood T cell repertoires in COVID-19. This table comes from immunoSEQ multiplex PCR, and its TCRdb copy is limited to in-frame clones, with some not included. The table shows 200,000 to 250,000 clones, with 75% to 90% occurring only once. Source material: peripheral blood. The receptors here all came from a woman in her 30s who had recovered from COVID-19. CDR3s include the opening cysteine and the closing phenylalanine or tryptophan. The D gene is left open where the match is weak.

TRBV2	TRBJ2-2	-	CASNRVTNTGELFF
TRBV5-6	TRBJ2-1	-	CASSLVGRGEQFF
TRBV4-2	TRBJ2-3	TRBD2	CASTLAGGTDTQYF
TRBV19	TRBJ2-3	-	CASTARSNTDTQYF
TRBV3-1/TRBV3-2	TRBJ2-5	TRBD2	CASSQDGGGARRETQYF
TRBV7-9	TRBJ1-4	TRBD1	CASSRADRDREKLFF
TRBV4-3	TRBJ2-7	-	CASSQRVDRLSSYEQYF
TRBV10-2	TRBJ1-1	-	CASWAGTNTEAFF
TRBV7-9	TRBJ1-3	-	CASSSTRPSSGNTIYF
TRBV4-1	TRBJ2-2	TRBD2	CASSQELGGVHGELFF
TRBV5-1	TRBJ1-2	-	CASSPEPLGGYGYTF
TRBV19	TRBJ1-5	-	CASKDRSNQPQHF
TRBV6-7	TRBJ2-3	-	CASCHSSGSTDTQYF
TRBV7-9	TRBJ1-2	-	CASSFLQGAGYTF
TRBV5-4	TRBJ2-3	TRBD2	CASKIAGDSGTDTQYF
TRBV2	TRBJ1-4	TRBD1	CASSETSRDRGYNEKLFF
TRBV27	TRBJ2-5	TRBD2	CASGSAGGPETQYF
TRBV18	TRBJ2-7	-	CASSPPDGREQYF
TRBV6-1	TRBJ2-3	TRBD2	CASSEAVAGGTDTQYF
TRBV12-5	TRBJ1-2	TRBD1	CASGLEQGAGGYTF
TRBV11-2	TRBJ1-6	-	CASRGRGDYSPLHF
TRBV5-6	TRBJ2-5	TRBD1	CASSSARTGWGETQYF
TRBV12-5	TRBJ1-2	-	CASGNNYGYTF